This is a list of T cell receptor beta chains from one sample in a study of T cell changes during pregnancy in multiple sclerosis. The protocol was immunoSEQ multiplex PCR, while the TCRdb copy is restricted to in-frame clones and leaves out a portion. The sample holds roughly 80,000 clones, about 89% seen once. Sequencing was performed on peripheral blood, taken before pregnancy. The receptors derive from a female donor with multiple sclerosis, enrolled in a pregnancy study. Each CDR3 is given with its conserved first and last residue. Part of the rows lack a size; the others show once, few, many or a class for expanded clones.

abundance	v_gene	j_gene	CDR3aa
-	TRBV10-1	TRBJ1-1	CASSQSGRNTEAFF
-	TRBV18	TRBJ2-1	CASSRDTSGNEQFF
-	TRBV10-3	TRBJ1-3	CAISGERGISGNTIYF
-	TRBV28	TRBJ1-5	CASSFRDLRAQHF
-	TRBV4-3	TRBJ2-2	CASSRFPGPGQGVRAGELFF
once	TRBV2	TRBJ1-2	CASSVTGRGYTF
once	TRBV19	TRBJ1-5	CASSFYRDLSNQPQHF
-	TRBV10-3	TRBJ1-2	CAIRTGERYGYTF
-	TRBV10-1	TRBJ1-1	CASSALTGGTEAFF
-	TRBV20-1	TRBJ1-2	CSAGQVDGYTF
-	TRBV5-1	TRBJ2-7	CASSLNTGGVYEQYF
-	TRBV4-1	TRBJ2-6	CASSLRDRGLSGANVLTF
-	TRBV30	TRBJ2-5	CAWSLMRETQYF
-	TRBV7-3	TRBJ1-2	CASSLTGGGLYGYTF
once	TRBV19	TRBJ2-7	CASSRDRSLYEQYF
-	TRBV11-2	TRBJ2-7	CASSPYADEQYF
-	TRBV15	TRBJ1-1	CATSRARTVWTEAFF
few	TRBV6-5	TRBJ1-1	CASSQDRGTEAFF
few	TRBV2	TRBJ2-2	CASSGRGQGKVGELFF
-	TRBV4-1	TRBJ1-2	CASSQGLKPGVGYTF
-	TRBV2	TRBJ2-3	CASSGAGAGTDTQYF
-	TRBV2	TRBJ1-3	CASSEPRAGNTIYF
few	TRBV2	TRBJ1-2	CASSGGTGSYGYTF
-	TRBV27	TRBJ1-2	CASRGGGGNYGYTF
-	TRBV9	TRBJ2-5	CASSGAPGGGGETQYF
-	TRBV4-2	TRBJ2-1	CASSQELGGDYNEQFF
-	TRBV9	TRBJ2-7	CASSLNERGGVYEQYF
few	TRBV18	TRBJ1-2	CASSPDRMGYGYTF
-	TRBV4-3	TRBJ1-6	CASSGGTYGNSPLHF
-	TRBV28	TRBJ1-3	CASSLWPPREGLGNTIYF
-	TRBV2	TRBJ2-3	CAAGAVTDTQYF
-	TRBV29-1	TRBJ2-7	CSVAPGQGAYEQYF
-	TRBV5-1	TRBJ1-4	CASRYRDPGEKLFF
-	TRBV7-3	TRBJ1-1	CASSLRGDTEAFF
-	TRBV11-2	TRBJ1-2	CASSLDLRAGGFGYGYTF
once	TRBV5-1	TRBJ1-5	CASSLGADQPQHF
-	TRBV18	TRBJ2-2	CASPQGLIGELFF
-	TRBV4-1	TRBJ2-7	CASSQARTFYEQYF
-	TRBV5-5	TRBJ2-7	CASLLRWGQATHEQYF
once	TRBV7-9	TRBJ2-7	CASTPSGAEQYF
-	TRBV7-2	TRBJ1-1	CASRWIQGVNTEAFF
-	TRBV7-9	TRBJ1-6	CASSSQDRGGAPLHF
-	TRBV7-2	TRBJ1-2	CASRPGWEANYGYTF
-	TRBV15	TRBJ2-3	CATSRDRVTTDTQYF
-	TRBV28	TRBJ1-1	CASSSGALNTEAFF
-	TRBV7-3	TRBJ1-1	CASSPFPDTEAFF